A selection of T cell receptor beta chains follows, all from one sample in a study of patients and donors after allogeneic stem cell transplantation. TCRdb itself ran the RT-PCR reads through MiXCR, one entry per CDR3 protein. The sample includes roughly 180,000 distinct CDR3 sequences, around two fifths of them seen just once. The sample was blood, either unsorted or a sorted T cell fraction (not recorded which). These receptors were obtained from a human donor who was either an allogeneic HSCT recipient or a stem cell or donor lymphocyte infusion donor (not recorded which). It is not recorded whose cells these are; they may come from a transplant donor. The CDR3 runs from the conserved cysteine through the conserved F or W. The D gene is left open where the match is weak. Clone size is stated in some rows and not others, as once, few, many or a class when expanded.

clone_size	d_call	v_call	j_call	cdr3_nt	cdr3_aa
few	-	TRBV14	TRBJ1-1	TGTGCCAGCAGCCGAACTGTAAGCCCCACTGAAGCTTTCTTT	CASSRTVSPTEAFF
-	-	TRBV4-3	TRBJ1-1	TGCGCCAGCAGCCAAGATGAGGGGGGGCGAACTGAAGCTTTCTTT	CASSQDEGGRTEAFF
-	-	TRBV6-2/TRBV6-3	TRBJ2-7	TGTGCCAGCAAATCAAGACAGGACTCCTACGAGCAGTACTTC	CASKSRQDSYEQYF
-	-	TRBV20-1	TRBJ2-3	TGCATTCCGGACCGCACAGATACGCAGTATTTT	CIPDRTDTQYF
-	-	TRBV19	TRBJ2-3	TGTGCCACCGTTAGGGAGGGGGCAGATACGCAGTATTTT	CATVREGADTQYF
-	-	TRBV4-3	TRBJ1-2	TGCGCCAGCAGCCAAGATAGGGGTCGGGCGTATGGCTACACCTTC	CASSQDRGRAYGYTF
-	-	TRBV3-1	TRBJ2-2	TGTGCCAGCACCCACACCGGGGAGCTGTTTTTT	CASTHTGELFF
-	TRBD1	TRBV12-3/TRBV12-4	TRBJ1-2	TGTGCCAGTACAGGGGCTAACTATGGCTACACCTTC	CASTGANYGYTF
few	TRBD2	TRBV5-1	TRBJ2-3	TGCGCCAGCAGCGTAAGGACTAGCGGGAGCGGTACAGATACGCAGTATTTT	CASSVRTSGSGTDTQYF
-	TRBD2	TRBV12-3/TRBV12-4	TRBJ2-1	TGTGCCAGCAATGTGGGGACTAGCGGGACCAATGAGCAGTTCTTC	CASNVGTSGTNEQFF
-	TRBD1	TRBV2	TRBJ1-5	TGTGCCAGCAGTGGGGGGACAGGGGGATATCAGCCCCAGCATTTT	CASSGGTGGYQPQHF
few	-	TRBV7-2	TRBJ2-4	TGTGCCAGCAGCTTAGAATCGTACATTCAGTACTTC	CASSLESYIQYF
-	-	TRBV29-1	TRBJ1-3	TGCAGCGTTCTCCTAGATGGCGGAAACACCATATATTTT	CSVLLDGGNTIYF
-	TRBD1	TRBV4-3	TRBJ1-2	TGCGCCAGCAGCCAAGAGGGCAGGGGGCCCTATGGCTACACCTTC	CASSQEGRGPYGYTF
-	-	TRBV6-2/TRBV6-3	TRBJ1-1	TGTGCCAGCAGGAATCACGGACAGTTTGAAGCTTTCTTT	CASRNHGQFEAFF
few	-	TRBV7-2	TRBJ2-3	TGTGCCAGCAGCTTAGGCAGCTTCACAGATACGCAGTATTTT	CASSLGSFTDTQYF
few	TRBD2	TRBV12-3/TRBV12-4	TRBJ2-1	TGTGCCAGCAGTCCAGGACTAGCGGGCCACAATGAGCAGTTCTTC	CASSPGLAGHNEQFF
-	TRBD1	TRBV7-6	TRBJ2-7	TGTGCCAGCAGCCGGGACAGATCCCCTACCTACGAGCAGTACTTC	CASSRDRSPTYEQYF
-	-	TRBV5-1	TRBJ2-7	TGCGCCAGCAGCTTGGAGCATTCCTACGAGCAGTACTTC	CASSLEHSYEQYF
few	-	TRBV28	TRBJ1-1	TGTGCCAGCAGCCTGCTTCCGAACACTGAAGCTTTCTTT	CASSLLPNTEAFF
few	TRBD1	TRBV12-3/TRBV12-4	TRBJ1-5	TGTGCCAGCAGTTTCTGGGACAGGGGTAATCAGCCCCAGCATTTT	CASSFWDRGNQPQHF
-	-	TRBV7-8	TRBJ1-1	TGTGCCAGCAGCTCCCCGACGAACACTGAAGCTTTCTTT	CASSSPTNTEAFF
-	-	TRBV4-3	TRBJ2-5	TGCGCCAGCAGCCTTTCATTGTACCAAGCGACCCAGTACTTC	CASSLSLYQATQYF
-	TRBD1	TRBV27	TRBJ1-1	TGTGCCAGCAGCCTGGACAGGGAGGGGGTAGGAACTGAAGCTTTCTTT	CASSLDREGVGTEAFF
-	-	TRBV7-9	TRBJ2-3	TGTGCCAGCAGCCCCCGAGATAGCGGATTAACAGATACGCAGTATTTT	CASSPRDSGLTDTQYF
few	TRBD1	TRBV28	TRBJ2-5	TGTGCCAGCAGCACCAGTACAGGGGGTCAAGAGACCCAGTACTTC	CASSTSTGGQETQYF
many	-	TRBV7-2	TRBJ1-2	TGTGCCAGCAGCTTGAGGGGAAACTATGGCTACACCTTC	CASSLRGNYGYTF
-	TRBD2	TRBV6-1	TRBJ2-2	TGTGCCAGCAGTAGCGGGAGTCTGAACACCGGGGAGCTGTTTTTT	CASSSGSLNTGELFF
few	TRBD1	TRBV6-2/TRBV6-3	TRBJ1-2	TGTGCCAGCAGTTGGGCCGACAGGGTCGATGGCTACACCTTC	CASSWADRVDGYTF
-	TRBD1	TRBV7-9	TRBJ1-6	TGTGCCAGCAGCTTAGCGGGACAGGGAGGATCACCCCTCCACTTT	CASSLAGQGGSPLHF
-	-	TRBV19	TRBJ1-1	TGTGCCAGTAGCGCCGTAGGGGTCCCGAACACTGAAGCTTTCTTT	CASSAVGVPNTEAFF
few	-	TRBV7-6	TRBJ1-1	TGTGCCAGCAGCTTAATGAGGTCCGGCCAGAACACTGAAGCTTTCTTT	CASSLMRSGQNTEAFF